One sample yielded the 8 T cell receptor beta chains listed below, sequenced in a study of shared clonotypes between healthy human individuals. The data were produced by immunoSEQ multiplex PCR, yet TCRdb's version contains in-frame clones alone and is incomplete. In the table there are about 2 million clones, 95% of which are singletons. Sequencing was carried out using naive CD4+ T cells sorted from blood. Subset meaning: CD45RA+ positively selected. Receptor source: a man aged 18 to 30 in good health.

This chain joins TRBV6-4 and TRBJ2-2, with TRBD2 identical over 12 bases. CDR1 and CDR2 from the germline V gene are MRHNA and SNTAGT. Unmatched junction bases numbered 5, after V lost 2 bases and J lost 7 bases. The CDR3 length is 16 residues. The CDR3 here is CASSDQGLAGNGELFF. In DNA, the CDR3 is TGTGCCAGCAGTGACCAAGGACTAGCGGGGAACGGGGAGCTGTTTTTT.

CDR3 residues: CAISGDRDYYGYTF. CDR3 in DNA: TGTGCCATCAGCGGGGACAGGGACTACTATGGCTACACCTTC. This chain links TRBV10-3 with TRBJ1-2, with 9 bases that match TRBD1. Germline V gene lookup returns CDR1 ENHRY and CDR2 SYGVKD. The trim removed 6 bases at V and 3 bases at J, leaving 5 bases unmatched. The CDR3 is made up of 14 amino acids.

This chain uses TRBV18 with TRBJ1-1; no clear D gene. The CDR3 covers 14 residues. Germline assignment: CDR1 KGHSH and CDR2 LQKENI. Trimming shortened V by 2 bases and J by 3 bases, and 10 bases separated the two germline ends. This chain's CDR3 is CASSPVGSDTEAFF. The CDR3 DNA reads TGTGCCAGCTCACCAGTCGGAAGCGACACTGAAGCTTTCTTT.

This chain joins TRBV10-1 and TRBJ2-2, with TRBD1 matching 8 bases. The V and J ends lost 6 bases and 3 bases, in that order; junction bases with no gene match: 3. Germline CDR1 is WNHNN and CDR2 is SYGVQD (reference sequence). The CDR3 contains 14 residues. The CDR3 nucleotides are TGCGCCAGCAGGACGGACAGGGACACCGGGGAGCTGTTTTTT. This sequence encodes CASRTDRDTGELFF.

About this clone itself: The same CDR3 can be traced to other DNA sequences in this sample. V and J are TRBV6-5 and TRBJ2-7; 10 bases agree with TRBD1. V shed 6 bases, J shed 3 bases, and the junction held 5 bases outside the gene matches. The CDR3 loop spans 14 amino acids. The V gene's germline CDR1 is MNHEY and CDR2 SVGAGI. Here the CDR3 DNA reads TGTGCCAGCAGCTACCGGGACAGGGGCTACGAGCAGTACTTC. It codes for CASSYRDRGYEQYF.

This clone occurred once. The CDR3 loop reads CASRDSGTGGHQPQHF. DNA for the CDR3: TGTGCCAGCAGAGACAGTGGGACAGGGGGCCATCAGCCCCAGCATTTT. The gene calls are TRBV6-6 and TRBJ1-5, with 12 bases aligning to TRBD1. The CDR3 loop spans 16 amino acids. With V trimmed by 6 bases and J by 5 bases, 8 bases remained unmatched. Per germline, CDR1 MNHNY and CDR2 SVGAGI (reference sequence).

Concerning this clone itself: Other DNA sequences in the same sample also yield this CDR3. CDR3: CASSLELAGNYEQYF. CDR3 DNA: TGTGCCAGCAGCCTCGAACTAGCGGGCAACTACGAGCAGTACTTC. The chain combines TRBV7-2 with TRBJ2-7; 9 positions agree with TRBD2. This CDR3 has 15 amino acids. Trimming removed 5 bases from V and 3 bases from J; junction bases left unmatched: 8. Germline V CDR1 and CDR2: SGHTA, FQGNSA.

The gene calls are TRBV7-2 and TRBJ1-6; a weak D match, TRBD1 (5 bases). CDR3 length: 15 amino acids. Trimming took off 0 bases at V and 9 bases at J, with 12 bases between the two ends. CDR1 is SGHTA and CDR2 is FQGNSA in the germline V gene. The CDR3 here is CASSLAGGFSSPLHF. For the CDR3, the DNA is TGTGCCAGCAGCTTAGCCGGGGGGTTCAGTTCACCCCTCCACTTT. The full variable domain, with the rest looked up from reference TRBV7-2 and TRBJ1-6, is GAGVSQSPSNKVTEKGKDVELRCDPISGHTALYWYRQSLGQGLEFLIYFQGNSAPDKSGLPSDRFSAERTGGSVSTLTIQRTQQEDSAVYLCASSLAGGFSSPLHFGNGTRLTVT.